These 17 T cell receptor beta chains share one sample of origin, sequenced in a study of regulatory T cells in long-lasting Graves disease. Sequencing libraries for TCR beta were prepared with iRepertoire HTBI primers and Arm-PCR of CDR3 regions. From the multiplex PCR reads, TCRdb called clonotypes with MiXCR, one entry per CDR3 protein. This repertoire shows under 500,000 distinct CDR3 sequences, less than 25% found once; its top ten account for about a fifth. Time point of the sample: persistent/refractory GD, antithyroid drugs over 5 years with positive TRAb. RNA extracted from PBMCs served as the sequencing template. Sample: peripheral blood mononuclear cells (PBMCs), taken when the disease was refractory, from a patient treated with antithyroid drugs. These receptors came from a female donor with Graves disease.

V and J are TRBV18 and TRBJ2-7, with TRBD2 matching over 7 bases. The trim removed 2 bases at V and 0 bases at J, leaving 4 bases unmatched. This CDR3 spans 15 amino acids. Germline lookup yields CDR1 KGHSH and CDR2 LQKENI. The CDR3 DNA sequence: TGTGCCAGCTCACCAAACGGGGGGAGCTCCTACGAGCAGTACTTC. The encoded protein is CASSPNGGSSYEQYF.

This clonotype was seen many times. CDR3 amino acids: CASSYSNTGELFF. For the CDR3, the DNA is TGTGCCAGCAGTTACTCGAACACCGGGGAGCTGTTTTTT. The chain joins TRBV6-5 to TRBJ2-2; D is ambiguous. Per germline, CDR1 MNHEY and CDR2 SVGAGI. The V gene lost 0 bases and the J gene lost 1 base, with 0 bases spanning the gap. The CDR3 runs to 13 residues.

This clonotype appeared many times. The chain combines TRBV30 with TRBJ1-1; D not certain. The V end was cut by 0 bases, the J end by 1 base, with 6 bases between. The CDR3 spans 13 residues. CDR1 and CDR2 (germline): GTSNPN, SVGIG (reference sequence). This CDR3 is CAWSVYGNTEAFF. CDR3 DNA: TGTGCCTGGAGTGTCTATGGGAACACTGAAGCTTTCTTT.

A few counts support this clonotype. The rearrangement links TRBV5-6 to TRBJ1-2; possible D gene TRBD1, 6 bases. This CDR3 region has 14 residues. CDR1 and CDR2 (germline): SGHDT, YYEEEE. Deletions cut 0 bases from V and 4 bases from J, with 10 bases between. CDR3 nucleotide sequence: TGTGCCAGCAGCTTGGGGACAGCTATCTATGGCTACACCTTC. Encoded protein: CASSLGTAIYGYTF.

This clonotype has a handful of counts. The rearrangement joins TRBV28 to TRBJ2-3; a possible D gene is TRBD1 (5 bases). Germline-derived CDR1 and CDR2 are MDHEN and SYDVKM. The length of the CDR3 is 17 residues. With 3 bases removed from V and 2 bases from J, the gap between germline ends came to 18 bases. The CDR3 reads CASSFSGLGPFTDTQYF. As DNA, the CDR3 is TGTGCCAGCAGTTTTTCCGGCTTGGGGCCCTTCACAGATACGCAGTATTTT.

The V gene is TRBV20-1, the J gene TRBJ2-3; 7 nucleotides agree with TRBD2. V shed 6 bases, J shed 4 bases, and the junction held 19 bases outside the gene matches. The CDR3 covers 17 residues. In germline, CDR1 is DFQATT, CDR2 SNEGSKA (reference sequence). Here the CDR3 reads CSATPPGGRPLADTQYF. The CDR3 coding sequence is TGCAGTGCAACCCCCCCGGGCGGGAGACCCCTCGCAGATACGCAGTATTTT.

This clonotype was counted at least ten times. This chain joins TRBV18 and TRBJ1-2; tentatively, D is TRBD1 (6 bases). With 8 bases removed from V and 5 bases from J, the gap between germline ends came to 12 bases. Germline V gives CDR1 KGHSH, CDR2 LQKENI. CDR3 length: 12 amino acids. The CDR3 DNA sequence: TGTGCCAGCAGCCCGACAGGATATGGCTACACCTTC. This codes for CASSPTGYGYTF.

The V call is TRBV9, the J call TRBJ2-1; D is undetermined. Trimming took off 0 bases at V and 4 bases at J, with 5 bases between the two ends. CDR1 and CDR2 from the germline V gene are SGDLS and YYNGEE. The CDR3 totals 13 residues. In DNA form, the CDR3 reads TGTGCCAGCAGCGTAGACGGGTACAATGAGCAGTTCTTC. As protein: CASSVDGYNEQFF.

Ten or more counts support this clonotype. This chain links TRBV7-2 with TRBJ2-7; 8 nucleotides match TRBD1. The CDR3 sequence is 17 residues long. With 2 bases clipped from V and 2 bases from J, the junction kept 11 bases outside the gene matches. The germline gives CDR1 SGHTA, CDR2 FQGNSA. The CDR3 protein is CASSLTRQGRSPYEQYF. The DNA for the CDR3 is TGTGCCAGCAGCTTAACTCGACAGGGGCGATCCCCCTACGAGCAGTACTTC.

This clonotype was seen repeatedly, ten times or more. This chain connects TRBV6-1 to TRBJ1-2, with 7 positions matching TRBD1. This CDR3 region has 12 residues. Germline trimming cut 10 bases from V and 7 bases from J; bases unmatched to any gene: 9. Germline loops: CDR1 MNHNS, CDR2 SASEGT. This CDR3 is CATFDRASGYTF. CDR3 sequence (DNA): TGTGCCACCTTTGACAGGGCCTCTGGCTACACCTTC.

This chain uses TRBV5-1 with TRBJ2-7; unclear D gene. The CDR3 sequence is 15 residues long. CDR1 SGHRS and CDR2 YFSETQ come from the germline V gene. V was pared by 3 bases and J by 8 bases, with 21 bases between. CDR3 loop: CASSSPTSGDGKQYF. Written as DNA, the CDR3 is TGCGCCAGCAGCTCGCCAACAAGTGGGGATGGGAAGCAGTACTTC.

The chain links TRBV19 to TRBJ2-3, with D perhaps matching TRBD2 (5 bases). The DNA end lines up better with TRBJ2-5; the J call may be wrong. This CDR3 is 12 amino acids long. CDR1 is LNHDA and CDR2 is SQIVND in the germline V gene (reference sequence). The CDR3, as DNA: TGTGCCAGTAATAGCGCGAGTGGGACCCAGTACTTC. Its translation is CASNSASGTQYF.

In this sample, this clonotype turned up many times. J is TRBJ1-1 and V is TRBV3-1; TRBD1 might be the D (5 bases). Germline CDR1 is LGHDT and CDR2 is YNNKEL (reference sequence). Trimming removed 4 bases at V and 0 bases at J, with 12 bases between. The CDR3 consists of 15 residues. The CDR3 nucleotides are TGTGCCAGCAGCCCGGGGGGGAATATGAACACTGAAGCTTTCTTT. It is translated as CASSPGGNMNTEAFF.

This clonotype was detected a few times. This sequence joins TRBV11-2 and TRBJ2-2; no definite D call. Germline V gives CDR1 SGHAT, CDR2 FQNNGV. The length of the CDR3 is 17 residues. V was cut by 4 bases and J by 2 bases, with 17 bases left in between. The CDR3 DNA follows: TGTGCCAGCAGCTCTGTGGTGGCTACAATTAACACCGGGGAGCTGTTTTTT. It yields the protein CASSSVVATINTGELFF.

This clonotype was observed a handful of times. This chain joins TRBV5-1 and TRBJ1-1; the D gene is possibly TRBD1 (5 bases). There are 14 residues in the CDR3. Trimming removed 5 bases at V and 1 base at J, with 12 bases between. Per the germline V gene, CDR1 is SGHRS and CDR2 is YFSETQ. This chain's CDR3 is CASRPLTANTEAFF. The CDR3 DNA is TGCGCCAGCAGACCGCTGACAGCGAACACTGAAGCTTTCTTT.

This clonotype has a handful of counts. The chain couples TRBV18 to TRBJ2-5; no clear D. This CDR3 has 12 residues. V lost 4 bases and J 3 bases, leaving 6 bases between the germline ends. Germline-derived CDR1 and CDR2 are KGHSH and LQKENI. DNA of the CDR3: TGTGCCAGCTCACTGAAGGAAGAGACCCAGTACTTC. It codes for CASSLKEETQYF. Full variable domain (remainder filled in from reference TRBV18 and TRBJ2-5): NAGVMQNPRHLVRRRGQEARLRCSPMKGHSHVYWYRQLPEEGLKFMVYLQKENIIDESGMPKERFSAEFPKEGPSILRIQQVVRGDSAAYFCASSLKEETQYFGPGTRLLVL.

This clonotype has a count of ten or more. The rearrangement joins TRBV5-1 to TRBJ2-7; the D gene is possibly TRBD2 (5 bases). Trimming removed 2 bases at V and 0 bases at J, with 18 bases between. The germline V gene encodes CDR1 SGHRS and CDR2 YFSETQ. The CDR3 sequence is 17 residues long. The CDR3 loop reads CASSLPESGSFSYEQYF. The CDR3, as DNA: TGCGCCAGCAGCTTACCCGAAAGCGGAAGCTTCTCCTACGAGCAGTACTTC.